What follows are 21 T cell receptor beta chains derived from one specimen sequenced in a study of T cells after yellow fever vaccination. TCRdb redid the calling of the 5' RACE reads with MiXCR, one entry per CDR3 protein. The repertoire holds some 240,000 distinct CDR3 sequences, with around 5.3% as singletons. The sample here was CD4+ T cells sorted from PBMCs, taken on the day of the yellow fever booster vaccination. Receptor source: a man in his late teens or twenties who received the YFV17D yellow fever vaccine.

This clonotype was detected many times. The V call is TRBV12-3 or TRBV12-4, the J call TRBJ2-2; TRBD1 might be the D (6 bases). CDR3 length: 15 amino acids. The V end was cut by 5 bases, the J end by 6 bases, with 16 bases between. The CDR3 region has the DNA TGTGCCAGCAGTCCCAGGGGCAGGGCACCCGGGGAGCTGTTTTTT. It yields the protein CASSPRGRAPGELFF.

This clonotype was counted between two and nine times. The chain uses TRBV28 and TRBJ2-5; no reliable D call. The V gene lost 7 bases and the J gene lost 9 bases, with 12 bases spanning the gap. This CDR3 has 11 residues. Germline loops: CDR1 MDHEN, CDR2 SYDVKM. The chain's CDR3 is CASTTSGAQYF. The CDR3 DNA follows: TGTGCCAGCACCACCTCGGGTGCCCAGTACTTC. The whole variable domain, filled in from reference TRBV28 and TRBJ2-5, reads DVKVTQSSRYLVKRTGEKVFLECVQDMDHENMFWYRQDPGLGLRLIYFSYDVKMKEKGDIPEGYSVSREKKERFSLILESASTNQTSMYLCASTTSGAQYFGPGTRLLVL.

The chain's CDR3 is CASSRGTGADTGELFF. The CDR3 DNA is TGTGCCAGCAGCCGAGGGACAGGGGCGGACACCGGGGAGCTGTTTTTT. The chain couples TRBV6-5 to TRBJ2-2; 10 bases align to TRBD1. The J segment lost 3 bases and the V segment lost 6 bases, leaving 7 bases of the junction unmatched. The CDR3 is 16 amino acids. Germline-derived CDR1 and CDR2 are MNHEY and SVGAGI.

Note on this clonotype: It may be a read error: a sequence one base away is much more abundant. This chain joins TRBV27 and TRBJ2-5, with D tentatively TRBD2 (6 bases). This CDR3 comprises 14 residues. V lost 2 bases and J 4 bases, leaving 11 bases between the germline ends. The germline V gene has CDR1 MNHEY and CDR2 SMNVEV (reference sequence). CDR3 sequence (DNA): TGTGCCAGCAGTTTACTAGCGAGCGTAGAGACCCAGTACTTC. Amino acid sequence: CASSLLASVETQYF.

The V and J genes are TRBV11-2 and TRBJ1-3; 9 bases align to TRBD1. Germline V gene sequence: CDR1 SGHAT, CDR2 FQNNGV. Trimming cost V 5 bases and J 0 bases; bases outside gene matches: 8. The CDR3 is 17 residues long. This chain's CDR3 is CASSPDRDRDSGNTIYF. The CDR3 region has the DNA TGTGCCAGCAGCCCAGACCGGGACAGGGACTCTGGAAACACCATATATTTT.

This clonotype has a handful of counts. CDR3 coding DNA: TGTGCCAGCAGCTTATTGCAGGGAGGTAATGAAAAACTGTTTTTT. It encodes CASSLLQGGNEKLFF. This sequence joins TRBV7-9 and TRBJ1-4, with a weak D call TRBD1 (5 bases). Germline V lookup: CDR1 SEHNR, CDR2 FQNEAQ (reference sequence). The length of the CDR3 is 15 residues. V dropped 2 bases and J dropped 4 bases, with 11 bases sitting between them.

The table lists this clonotype with many counts. The chain links TRBV4-3 to TRBJ2-6; tentatively, D is TRBD2 (5 bases). The germline CDR1 and CDR2 sequences are LGHNA and YSLEER. The CDR3 contains 19 residues. The V and J ends lost 1 base and 1 base respectively, with 17 bases between them. CDR3 sequence reads: CASSQGRNGRVSGANVLTF. CDR3 nucleotide sequence: TGCGCCAGCAGCCAAGGGAGGAACGGCCGAGTATCTGGGGCCAACGTCCTGACTTTC.

This clonotype was observed a handful of times. The rearrangement uses TRBV21-1 and TRBJ2-3. TRBV21-1 is tagged as a pseudogene. CDR3 size: 13 residues. CDR3: CASSNSMTDTQYF. Here the CDR3 DNA reads TGTGCCAGCAGCAATTCGATGACCGATACGCAGTATTTT.

This clonotype was observed many times. This chain uses TRBV10-2 with TRBJ1-1, with D tentatively TRBD1 (5 bases). This CDR3 comprises 13 residues. The V gene's germline CDR1 is WSHSY and CDR2 SAAADI. V was cut by 6 bases and J by 1 base, with 9 bases left in between. The CDR3 sequence: CASRGGSNTEAFF. The CDR3 DNA is TGCGCCAGCAGGGGGGGTTCGAACACTGAAGCTTTCTTT.

This clonotype has a count of ten or more. CDR3 amino acids: CASSLAGRRTEAFF. The CDR3 DNA follows: TGCGCCAGCAGCTTGGCGGGGAGAAGAACTGAAGCTTTCTTT. The genes are TRBV5-1 and TRBJ1-1; D gene uncertain. With 0 bases removed from V and 5 bases from J, the gap between germline ends came to 11 bases. The germline CDR1 and CDR2 sequences are SGHRS and YFSETQ. The CDR3 contains 14 residues.

The CDR3 DNA sequence: TGTGCCAGCAGTGACCCAACAGGGCACTATGGCTACACCTTC. It is translated as CASSDPTGHYGYTF. This chain links TRBV6-1 with TRBJ1-2; D is perhaps TRBD1 (6 bases). Germline V gives CDR1 MNHNS, CDR2 SASEGT. CDR3 length equals 14 residues. V lost 3 bases and J 3 bases, leaving 11 bases between the germline ends.

The chain couples TRBV5-1 to TRBJ2-4; D gene unclear. Trimming left V 0 bases short and J 0 bases short, with 19 bases between. Per the germline V gene, CDR1 is SGHRS and CDR2 is YFSETQ. The CDR3 is 19 residues long. This CDR3 is CASSLGVLFDSVAKNIQYF. In DNA form, the CDR3 reads TGCGCCAGCAGCTTGGGAGTGCTCTTCGATTCGGTAGCCAAAAACATTCAGTACTTC.

This clonotype has a handful of counts. V and J are TRBV20-1 and TRBJ1-5; 8 positions match TRBD1. Germline trimming cut 5 bases from V and 5 bases from J; bases unmatched to any gene: 11. This CDR3 has 15 residues. Germline V gives CDR1 DFQATT, CDR2 SNEGSKA (reference sequence). The CDR3 spells CSARFRGLVHQPQHF. The CDR3 DNA reads TGCAGTGCTCGTTTCAGGGGGCTGGTGCATCAGCCCCAGCATTTT.

This clonotype showed up many times. This sequence joins TRBV19 and TRBJ1-1; no clear D. Germline CDR1 reads LNHDA; CDR2 reads SQIVND (reference sequence). Trimming removed 4 bases at V and 4 bases at J, with 13 bases between. This CDR3 contains 14 residues. In DNA, the CDR3 is TGTGCCAGTAGTACTTTCAGTTTGGGCACTGAAGCTTTCTTT. This codes for CASSTFSLGTEAFF.

This clonotype was observed at least ten times. This chain links TRBV7-2 with TRBJ1-1, with D perhaps TRBD1 (5 bases). V gave up 2 bases and J gave up 3 bases, with 13 bases separating them. The CDR3 has 15 amino acids. Per germline, CDR1 SGHTA and CDR2 FQGNSA. CDR3 sequence: CASSLNSQGYTEAFF. CDR3 DNA sequence: TGTGCCAGCAGCTTAAATAGTCAGGGATACACTGAAGCTTTCTTT.

This clonotype showed up many times. The V gene is TRBV7-8, the J gene TRBJ2-5, with D tentatively TRBD2 (5 bases). V was trimmed by 5 bases and J by 7 bases, leaving 11 bases between them. Germline-derived CDR1 and CDR2 are SGHVS and FQNEAQ. The CDR3 totals 12 residues. The CDR3 DNA is TGTGCCAGCAGCCCTACCCGGGGGACCCAGTACTTC. Translated, it gives CASSPTRGTQYF.

This chain connects TRBV9 to TRBJ1-5, with no clear D. V shed 1 base and J shed 4 bases, with 6 bases lying between them. Germline CDR1 SGDLS, CDR2 YYNGEE. The length of the CDR3 is 13 residues. The CDR3 protein is CASSVRANQPQHF. The DNA of the CDR3 is TGTGCCAGCAGCGTACGGGCAAATCAGCCCCAGCATTTT. Using reference TRBV9 and TRBJ1-5 for the parts outside the CDR3, the full variable domain is DSGVTQTPKHLITATGQRVTLRCSPRSGDLSVYWYQQSLDQGLQFLIQYYNGEERAKGNILERFSAQQFPDLHSELNLSSLELGDSALYFCASSVRANQPQHFGDGTRLSIL.

The genes are TRBV5-1 and TRBJ2-6, with TRBD1 matching 9 bases. The germline V gene encodes CDR1 SGHRS and CDR2 YFSETQ. The CDR3 covers 14 residues. The junction had 4 bases not matched to a gene; V was cut back by 0 bases and J by 12 bases. The CDR3 loop is CASSLEGTGSVLTF. CDR3 DNA sequence: TGCGCCAGCAGCTTGGAGGGGACAGGGAGCGTCCTGACTTTC.

This clonotype was recorded a few times. The rearrangement uses TRBV30 and TRBJ1-2, with D perhaps matching TRBD1 (5 bases). Trimming took off 0 bases at V and 8 bases at J, with 13 bases between the two ends. This CDR3 has 13 amino acids. The germline V gene encodes CDR1 GTSNPN and CDR2 SVGIG (reference sequence). CDR3 amino acids: CAWSVWGLEGYTF. In DNA form, the CDR3 reads TGTGCCTGGAGTGTATGGGGCTTAGAAGGCTACACCTTC.

V usage is TRBV6-5 and J usage is TRBJ2-5; 8 nucleotides align to TRBD1. The CDR3 has 14 residues. Germline V gives CDR1 MNHEY, CDR2 SVGAGI. V lost 4 bases to trimming and J lost 2 bases; unmatched junction nucleotides: 3. CDR3 sequence (DNA): TGTGCCAGCAGTTGGGGACAGGATCAAGAGACCCAGTACTTC. It translates to CASSWGQDQETQYF.

This clonotype was seen a few times. The chain employs TRBV5-8 and TRBJ2-1; D not certain. The CDR3 extends over 15 amino acids. CDR1 is SGHTS, CDR2 YDEGEE, per germline. The V and J ends lost 3 bases and 12 bases respectively, with 22 bases between them. This chain's CDR3 is CASSSEAGPHWGQFF. As DNA, the CDR3 is TGTGCCAGCAGCTCCGAGGCTGGCCCCCACTGGGGGCAGTTCTTC.